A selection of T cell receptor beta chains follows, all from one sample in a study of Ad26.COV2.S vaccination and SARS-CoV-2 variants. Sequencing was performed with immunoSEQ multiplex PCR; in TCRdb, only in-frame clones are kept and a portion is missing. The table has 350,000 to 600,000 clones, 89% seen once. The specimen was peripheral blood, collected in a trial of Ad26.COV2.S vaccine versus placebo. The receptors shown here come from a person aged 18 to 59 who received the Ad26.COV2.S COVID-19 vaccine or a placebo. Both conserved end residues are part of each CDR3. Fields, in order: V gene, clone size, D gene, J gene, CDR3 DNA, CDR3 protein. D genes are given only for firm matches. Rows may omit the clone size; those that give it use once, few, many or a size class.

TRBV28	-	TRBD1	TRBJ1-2	TGTGCCAGCAGTTTGACGGACAGGCTAAACTATGGCTACACCTTC	CASSLTDRLNYGYTF
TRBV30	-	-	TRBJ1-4	TGTGCCTGGAGTCAGGGCTCCTTCCCCGGGGAAAAACTGTTTTTT	CAWSQGSFPGEKLFF
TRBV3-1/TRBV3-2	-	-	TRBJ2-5	TGTGCCAGCAGCCGATTTCCAAGTGAAGAGACCCAGTACTTC	CASSRFPSEETQYF
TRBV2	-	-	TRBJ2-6	TGTGCCAGCAGTCACAGGGGGGGAGTAGCTGGGGCCAACGTCCTGACTTTC	CASSHRGGVAGANVLTF
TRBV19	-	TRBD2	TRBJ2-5	TGTGCCAGTAGTATTCGGACTAGCGGGCAAGAGACCCAGTACTTC	CASSIRTSGQETQYF
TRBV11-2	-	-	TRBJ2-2	TGTGCCAGCAGCCCGACCGACGGGACGGTGAACACCGGGGAGCTGTTTTTT	CASSPTDGTVNTGELFF
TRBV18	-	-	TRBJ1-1	TGTGCCAGCTGTCGACGGAACACTGAAGCTTTCTTT	CASCRRNTEAFF
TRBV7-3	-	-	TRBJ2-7	TGTGCCAGCAGCTCTTGGACTTTTAACTACGAGCAGTACTTC	CASSSWTFNYEQYF
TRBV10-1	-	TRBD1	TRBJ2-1	TGCGCCAGCAGTGAGTCTAGGACAGGGAAGGGTGAGCAGTTCTTC	CASSESRTGKGEQFF
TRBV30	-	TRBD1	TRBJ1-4	TGTGCCTGGAGTGACGGGACAGGGAATGAAAAACTGTTTTTT	CAWSDGTGNEKLFF
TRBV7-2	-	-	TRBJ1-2	TGTGCCAGCAGCCCTTCTCTTGTGAGGGCAGGCTACACCTTC	CASSPSLVRAGYTF
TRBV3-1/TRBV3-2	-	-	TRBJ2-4	TGTGCCAGCAGCCAAGGATGCAGGCGCGCCAAAAACATTCAGTACTTC	CASSQGCRRAKNIQYF
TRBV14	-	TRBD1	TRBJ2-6	TGTGCCAGCAGCCAAGATGGGGACAGATTAGTCTCTGGGGCCAACGTCCTGACTTTC	CASSQDGDRLVSGANVLTF
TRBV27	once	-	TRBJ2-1	TGTGCCAGCAGTCGGGACTCCCCGGACGAGCAGTTCTTC	CASSRDSPDEQFF
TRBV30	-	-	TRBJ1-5	TGTGCCTGGAGTAAAGACAGGTTCGAGCAGCCCCAGCATTTT	CAWSKDRFEQPQHF
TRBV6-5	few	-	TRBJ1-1	TGTGCCAGCAGTTACAAGGTTAACACTGAAGCTTTCTTT	CASSYKVNTEAFF
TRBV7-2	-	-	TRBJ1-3	TGTGCCAGCACCCGACAGGCAACGGACTCTGGAAACACCATATATTTT	CASTRQATDSGNTIYF
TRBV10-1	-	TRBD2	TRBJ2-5	TGCGCCAGCAGTCGCGGGGGACAAGAGACCCAGTACTTC	CASSRGGQETQYF
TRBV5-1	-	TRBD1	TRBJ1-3	TGCGCCAGCAGACTCGACAGGGCTCCTGGAAACACCATATATTTT	CASRLDRAPGNTIYF
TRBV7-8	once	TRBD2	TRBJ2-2	TGTGCCAGCAGGGGACTAGCCGGGGCGGGGGAGCTGTTTTTT	CASRGLAGAGELFF
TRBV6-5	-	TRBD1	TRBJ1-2	TGTGCCAGCAGTTATGGCTCCAGGGGGCAGGAGAATGGCTACACCTTC	CASSYGSRGQENGYTF
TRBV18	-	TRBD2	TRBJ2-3	TGTGCCAGCTCACCATCGCTAGCGGATAGCACAGATACGCAGTATTTT	CASSPSLADSTDTQYF
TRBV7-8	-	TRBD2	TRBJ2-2	TGTGCCAGCAGCCCTCTGAGCGGGAGTGTTACCGGGGAGCTGTTTTTT	CASSPLSGSVTGELFF
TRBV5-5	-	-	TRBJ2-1	TGTGCCAGCAGCAGAGGCCTCGGACGGGACTACAATGAGCAGTTCTTC	CASSRGLGRDYNEQFF
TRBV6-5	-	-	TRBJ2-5	TGTGCCAGCAGTTACTCGGGAGGCGAGACCCAGTACTTC	CASSYSGGETQYF
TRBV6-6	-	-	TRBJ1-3	TGTGCCAGCAGTTACTGGAGGGCATCCGCTGGAAACACCATATATTTT	CASSYWRASAGNTIYF
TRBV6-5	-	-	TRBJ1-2	TGTGCCAGCAGTTACTCGGGGACGAGGCCCTATGGCTACACCTTC	CASSYSGTRPYGYTF
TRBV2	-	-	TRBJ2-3	TGTGCCAGCAGTCGACGGGTGAGCACAGATACGCAGTATTTT	CASSRRVSTDTQYF
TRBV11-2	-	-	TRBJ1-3	TGTGCCAGCAGCCCATCGGGGGTACCTGGAAACACCATATATTTT	CASSPSGVPGNTIYF
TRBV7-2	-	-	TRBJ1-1	TGTGCCAGCAGCTTAGGGCTTGGGGGGAACACTGAAGCTTTCTTT	CASSLGLGGNTEAFF
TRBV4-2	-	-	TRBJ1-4	TGTGCCAGCAGCCGAGACCCCATAGGGGGACTTTCGGCAACTAATGAAAAACTGTTTTTT	CASSRDPIGGLSATNEKLFF
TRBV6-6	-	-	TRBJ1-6	TGTGCCAGCAGTTACCAAAGTTCACCCCTCCACTTT	CASSYQSSPLHF
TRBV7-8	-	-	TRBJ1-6	TGTGCCAGCAGCAACAAGGCCGCGGCGGTTCTTAATTCACCCCTCCACTTT	CASSNKAAAVLNSPLHF
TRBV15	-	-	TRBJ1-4	TGTGCCACCAGCAGAGGGAAGGGAGAGGGATACCTTAATGAAAAACTGTTTTTT	CATSRGKGEGYLNEKLFF
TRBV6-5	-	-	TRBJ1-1	TGTGCCAGCAGTTACTCGAGGGGCTACGAGGCTTTCTTT	CASSYSRGYEAFF
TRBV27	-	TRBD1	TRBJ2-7	TGTGCCAGCAGTTTCTCCCAGGCAGGGGGAGCGGCGGAGCAGTACTTC	CASSFSQAGGAAEQYF
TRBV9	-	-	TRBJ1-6	TGTGCCAGCAGCGTAGGGGGCCAGAGATATTCACCCCTCCACTTT	CASSVGGQRYSPLHF
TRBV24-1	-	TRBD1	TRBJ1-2	TGTGCCACCAGTGACAAGGTGGCCCCCCCCGGGACAGGGTATCAGAATGGCTACACCTTC	CATSDKVAPPGTGYQNGYTF
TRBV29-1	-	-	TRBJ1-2	TGCAGCGTTCCGGGAACGGGAGGCTACACCTTC	CSVPGTGGYTF
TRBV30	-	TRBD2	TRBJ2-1	TGTGCCTGGAGCCCAGCGGGAGTGAGGTACAATGAGCAGTTCTTC	CAWSPAGVRYNEQFF
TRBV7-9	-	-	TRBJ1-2	TGTGCCAGCACCTCGGGGGAAGAGGGTGGCTACACCTTC	CASTSGEEGGYTF
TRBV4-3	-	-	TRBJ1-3	TGCGCCAGCAGCCAAGACGCAAGGCTAACAACTGGAAACACCATATATTTT	CASSQDARLTTGNTIYF